The source of this T cell receptor beta chain is a study of cytomegalovirus exposure and HLA in healthy donors. TCRdb keeps only in-frame clones here, not all; method: immunoSEQ multiplex PCR. The table includes over 150,000 clones, roughly 86% detected once. The V gene lost 4 bases and the J gene lost 4 bases, with 23 bases spanning the gap. CDR1 is SGHRS, CDR2 YFSETQ, per germline. The CDR3 length is 17 residues. This clone came up once. This clonotype was sampled from a human donor in good health. Input material: PBMCs. The chain is built from TRBV5-1 and TRBJ2-5; D is possibly TRBD1 (6 bases). Written as DNA, the CDR3 is TGCGCCAGCAGCCCACGTTGGGGACCCGGACAGCTAGAGACCCAGTACTTC. This gives the protein CASSPRWGPGQLETQYF.